This entry lists 18 T cell receptor beta chains sequenced from one sample in a study of T-cell reconstitution after alpha-beta-depleted transplantation in children. A library of TCRbeta sequences, prepared with unique molecular identifiers, was generated. TCRdb reprocessed the PCR reads with MiXCR, giving one entry per CDR3 protein. The sample contains around 360,000 distinct CDR3 sequences, 10% to 13% of which appear only once. The sample consisted of PBMCs from the stem cell graft donor, taken from the stem cell graft. These receptors came from a human donor who donated a stem cell graft to a child with acute lymphoblastic leukemia.

CDR3 sequence: CASSPPGTTFWETQYF. As DNA, the CDR3 is TGTGCCAGCAGTCCCCCTGGGACTACTTTTTGGGAGACCCAGTACTTC. The chain carries TRBV28 and TRBJ2-5, with 7 bases fitting TRBD2. Per germline, CDR1 MDHEN and CDR2 SYDVKM. This CDR3 comprises 16 residues. The ends lost 5 bases at V and 5 bases at J; junction bases unmatched: 14.

This clonotype was found a few times. This sequence joins TRBV5-1 and TRBJ2-3; 7 nucleotides agree with TRBD2. The CDR3 runs 16 residues. CDR1 and CDR2 (germline): SGHRS, YFSETQ. V shed 0 bases and J 2 bases; nucleotides not matched to a gene: 6. The CDR3 DNA reads TGCGCCAGCAGCTTGGAGGTTAGCGGGTTCACAGATACGCAGTATTTT. Protein: CASSLEVSGFTDTQYF.

This chain connects TRBV12-3 or TRBV12-4 to TRBJ1-5, with a possible D match to TRBD1 (5 bases). V was cut by 5 bases and J by 3 bases, with 14 bases left in between. The CDR3 has 15 residues. Written as DNA, the CDR3 is TGTGCCAGCAGTCCTGACAGTAAGTCCAATCAGCCCCAGCATTTT. Its translation is CASSPDSKSNQPQHF.

V usage is TRBV20-1 and J usage is TRBJ2-1; 10 bases are shared with TRBD2. In germline, CDR1 is DFQATT, CDR2 SNEGSKA (reference sequence). Unmatched junction bases numbered 8, after V lost 0 bases and J lost 9 bases. The CDR3 loop spans 15 amino acids. For the CDR3, the DNA is TGCAGTGCTAGAGATACAGCGGGAGGGTCTCGTGAGCAGTTCTTC. Translating gives CSARDTAGGSREQFF.

Only a few counts were recorded for this clonotype. The V call is TRBV20-1, the J call TRBJ2-2, with D unclear. This CDR3 comprises 13 residues. V was pared by 0 bases and J by 5 bases, with 7 bases between. The germline V gene encodes CDR1 DFQATT and CDR2 SNEGSKA (reference sequence). CDR3 protein: CSAREPGTGELFF. The CDR3 bases are TGCAGTGCTAGAGAACCCGGGACCGGGGAGCTGTTTTTT.

This chain connects TRBV7-2 to TRBJ1-2, with D maybe TRBD1 (5 bases). V dropped 5 bases and J dropped 4 bases, with 17 bases sitting between them. Germline V gives CDR1 SGHTA, CDR2 FQGNSA. The CDR3 runs to 15 residues. The CDR3: CASSQAAGGGYGYTF. The CDR3, as DNA: TGTGCCAGCAGCCAGGCAGCTGGGGGTGGCTATGGCTACACCTTC.

About this clonotype: Just one base apart from a much larger clone, this may be a read error. This chain uses TRBV24-1 with TRBJ2-6, with D perhaps matching TRBD1 (5 bases). The CDR3 runs to 16 residues. Germline values: CDR1 KGHDR, CDR2 SFDVKD. The CDR3 loop is CATSDFGRSGANGLTF. The CDR3, as DNA: TGTGCCACCAGTGATTTCGGACGCTCTGGGGCCAACGGCCTGACTTTC.

This clonotype was counted between two and nine times. The chain joins TRBV7-2 to TRBJ2-2, with D perhaps TRBD2 (7 bases). The CDR3 runs 17 residues. V lost 5 bases to trimming and J lost 2 bases, with 18 bases between them. Germline V gene sequence: CDR1 SGHTA, CDR2 FQGNSA. The CDR3: CASSPGGGGLNTGELFF. The CDR3 nucleotides read TGTGCCAGCAGCCCCGGAGGGGGGGGCCTTAACACCGGGGAGCTGTTTTTT.

This chain uses TRBV6-2 or TRBV6-3 with TRBJ2-6, with D uncertain. Per the germline V gene, CDR1 is MNHEY and CDR2 is SVGEGT. The CDR3 is made up of 16 amino acids. Trimming shortened V by 0 bases and J by 1 base, and 7 bases separated the two germline ends. CDR3: CASSYSRPSGANVLTF. CDR3 DNA: TGTGCCAGCAGTTACTCGAGGCCTTCTGGGGCCAACGTCCTGACTTTC.

The V gene is TRBV20-1, the J gene TRBJ2-1; 8 bases match TRBD2. The CDR3 is 15 residues long. CDR1 and CDR2 from the germline V gene are DFQATT and SNEGSKA (reference sequence). Trimming at V came to 0 bases and at J to 4 bases, leaving 5 bases not matched to a gene. The CDR3 sequence: CSARDPGTSYNEQFF. The CDR3 bases are TGCAGTGCTAGAGATCCGGGGACTAGTTACAATGAGCAGTTCTTC.

The gene calls are TRBV21-1 and TRBJ2-7; TRBD1 reflects the table's D call only, with no check against the DNA. TRBV21-1 corresponds to a pseudogene. There are 13 residues in the CDR3. The CDR3 region has the DNA TGTGCCAGAGATGGGACAGGGTATTTCGAGCAGTACTTC. Translating it yields CARDGTGYFEQYF.

This clonotype was detected only a few times. V gene TRBV27 combines with J gene TRBJ1-5; 8 bases are a match to TRBD1. The ends lost 5 bases at V and 1 base at J; junction bases unmatched: 19. This CDR3 region has 20 residues. Germline V CDR1 and CDR2: MNHEY, SMNVEV (reference sequence). CDR3 sequence (DNA): TGTGCCAGCAGTCCAACCTTTACTCTCGACAGGGGATCGAGCAATCAGCCCCAGCATTTT. This translates into CASSPTFTLDRGSSNQPQHF.

This chain joins TRBV12-3 or TRBV12-4 and TRBJ1-4, with a tentative D call TRBD1 (5 bases). With 4 bases removed from V and 1 base from J, the gap between germline ends came to 16 bases. The CDR3 runs 17 residues. Here the CDR3 reads CASSSRATGGTNEKLFF. The CDR3 nucleotides read TGTGCCAGCAGTTCCCGCGCGACGGGGGGAACTAATGAAAAACTGTTTTTT.

This clonotype was observed a few times. V usage is TRBV6-6 and J usage is TRBJ2-7; D uncertain. The germline CDR1 and CDR2 sequences are MNHNY and SVGAGI (reference sequence). The V end lost 5 bases, the J end lost 3 bases, and 5 bases lay between the germline ends. This CDR3 is built from 11 residues. The CDR3, as DNA: TGTGCCAGCAGTGGGGTCTACGAGCAGTACTTC. Amino acids: CASSGVYEQYF.

This clonotype has at least ten counts. This chain joins TRBV5-1 and TRBJ2-6; TRBD1 is a possible D gene (5 bases). The germline V gene has CDR1 SGHRS and CDR2 YFSETQ. V was trimmed by 0 bases and J by 2 bases, leaving 9 bases between them. The CDR3 contains 16 residues. The CDR3 loop reads CASSLGPRAGANVLTF. CDR3 bases: TGCGCCAGCAGCTTGGGCCCCAGGGCTGGGGCCAACGTCCTGACTTTC.

This clonotype was seen many times. The chain uses TRBV5-6 and TRBJ2-7; D is uncertain. V shed 2 bases and J shed 5 bases, with 8 bases lying between them. Germline lookup yields CDR1 SGHDT and CDR2 YYEEEE. This CDR3 region has 12 residues. The CDR3 sequence is CASSFVSHEQYF. The CDR3 DNA reads as TGTGCCAGCAGCTTTGTAAGCCACGAGCAGTACTTC.

The J gene is TRBJ2-7, the V gene TRBV4-1, with TRBD2 matching over 7 bases. Per the germline V gene, CDR1 is MGHRA and CDR2 is YSYEKL. With V trimmed by 3 bases and J by 3 bases, 5 bases remained unmatched. This CDR3 has 14 amino acids. Written as DNA, the CDR3 is TGCGCCAGCAGCCACTCGTCTAGCGGCTACGAGCAGTACTTC. This gives the protein CASSHSSSGYEQYF.

CDR3 bases: TGCGCCAGCAGCCAAGCTCTGTCACAGGGGGCTACCTACGAGCAGTACTTC. Translation gives CASSQALSQGATYEQYF. The gene calls are TRBV4-3 and TRBJ2-7; TRBD1 aligns across 9 bases. Looked up from germline, CDR1 is LGHNA and CDR2 is YSLEER. Trimming cost V 1 base and J 2 bases; bases outside gene matches: 9. This CDR3 contains 17 residues.